This is a list of T cell receptor beta chains from one sample in a study of CD8 T cells in ankylosing spondylitis. From the 5' RACE reads, TCRdb called clonotypes with MiXCR, one entry per CDR3 protein. The sample yields approximately 540,000 distinct CDR3 sequences, about 13% seen once. Sequencing was performed on blood, either unsorted or a sorted T cell fraction (not recorded which). The receptors come from a male donor with ankylosing spondylitis. Both conserved end residues are part of each CDR3. The order of the fields is clone size, D gene, J gene, V gene, CDR3 DNA, CDR3 protein. D genes are given only for firm matches. A clone size is listed for some rows: how often the clone was seen (once, few, many), or a class if it is expanded.

- TRBD1 TRBJ2-1 TRBV7-9 TGTGCCAGCAGCCCTCGAGGGGGCGATTCCTACAATGAGCAGTTCTTC CASSPRGGDSYNEQFF
- - TRBJ1-2 TRBV12-3/TRBV12-4 TGTGCCAGCAGTTTAAACCAAGGAGGCGACACCTTC CASSLNQGGDTF
few - TRBJ2-4 TRBV12-3/TRBV12-4 TGTGCCAGCAGTCGGACAGTATTAAAAAACATTCAGTACTTC CASSRTVLKNIQYF
- - TRBJ2-1 TRBV10-1 TGCGCCAGCAGTGAGTCGGGGGGCGGAGGGGCAAGCTCCTACAATGAGCAGTTCTTC CASSESGGGGASSYNEQFF
- TRBD1 TRBJ1-1 TRBV7-9 TGTGCCAGCAGCCAGACAGGGACCAACACTGAAGCTTTCTTT CASSQTGTNTEAFF
few - TRBJ1-4 TRBV7-9 TGTGCCAGCAGCCCGGGTCCCGGAGTTGCAACTAATGAAAAACTGTTTTTT CASSPGPGVATNEKLFF
few TRBD1 TRBJ2-2 TRBV6-5 TGTGCCAGCAGTTTTTCTTCAGGGGGGAACACCGGGGAGCTGTTTTTT CASSFSSGGNTGELFF
- TRBD1 TRBJ2-2 TRBV12-3/TRBV12-4 TGTGCCAGCAGACAGACAGGGCGCAATACCGGGGAGCTGTTTTTT CASRQTGRNTGELFF
- TRBD2 TRBJ2-5 TRBV7-2 TGTGCCAGCAGCTCCAGAAACCGCGGGGGGGAGACCCAGTACTTC CASSSRNRGGETQYF
- - TRBJ1-1 TRBV12-3/TRBV12-4 TGTGCCAGCAGTTTCAGGGCCATGAACACTGAAGCTTTCTTT CASSFRAMNTEAFF
few - TRBJ1-3 TRBV7-9 TGTGCCAGCAGCTTAGGGCTGTTTGGAAACACCATATATTTT CASSLGLFGNTIYF
few - TRBJ1-1 TRBV12-3/TRBV12-4 TGTGCCAGCAGCTCGGCGGGACAATTTAGGACTGAAGCTTTCTTT CASSSAGQFRTEAFF
- - TRBJ2-5 TRBV2 TGTGCCAGCAGTAGGACCGGGCGGTACTTC CASSRTGRYF
- - TRBJ2-5 TRBV27 TGTGCCAGCAGTTTGGTAGCGGAATTACAAGAGACCCAGTACTTC CASSLVAELQETQYF
few TRBD1 TRBJ2-3 TRBV20-1 TGCAGTGCTCAACCGCCGGGACAGATAGACACAGATACGCAGTATTTT CSAQPPGQIDTDTQYF
- TRBD2 TRBJ2-1 TRBV7-8 TGTGCCAGCGTCCGACTAGCGGGAGAAGTCTACAATGAGCAGTTCTTC CASVRLAGEVYNEQFF
many TRBD1 TRBJ2-1 TRBV18 TGTGCCAGCTCAGCCGAACAGGGGGTGACCTACAATGAGCAGTTCTTC CASSAEQGVTYNEQFF
- TRBD2 TRBJ2-1 TRBV4-2 TGTGCCAGCAGCCATGATGGGACTAGCGGGACCTACTCCTACAATGAGCAGTTCTTC CASSHDGTSGTYSYNEQFF
few - TRBJ2-7 TRBV5-4 TGTGCCAGCAGCTTGATCGGCGCCTACGAGCAGTACTTC CASSLIGAYEQYF
- - TRBJ1-3 TRBV9 TGTGCCAGCAGCGTAGAACCTAACGGTGGAAACACCATATATTTT CASSVEPNGGNTIYF
- - TRBJ1-1 TRBV29-1 TGCAGCGTTGTCCCCCTTGCGGGAGACACTGAAGCTTTCTTT CSVVPLAGDTEAFF
few - TRBJ2-4 TRBV20-1 TGCAGTGCTCAGGCCCTAGCCAAAAACATTCAGTACTTC CSAQALAKNIQYF
- - TRBJ1-2 TRBV30 TGTGCCTGGAGTGTACATTGGGGCTACACCTTC CAWSVHWGYTF
many - TRBJ2-3 TRBV11-2 TGTGCCAGCAGCGCTCGACAGGGAGGCCTGGCAGATACGCAGTATTTT CASSARQGGLADTQYF
many TRBD1 TRBJ1-4 TRBV6-1 TGTGCCAGCAGTGGGACAGGGAATGAAAAACTGTTTTTT CASSGTGNEKLFF
few - TRBJ1-2 TRBV20-1 TGCAGCTGGGGTGGAGGAGGGGTCGTCCCAACCTATGGCTACACCTTC CSWGGGGVVPTYGYTF
- - TRBJ1-3 TRBV15 TGTGCCACCAGCAGAGATCTCTACAGGGATGGATATTTT CATSRDLYRDGYF
few - TRBJ2-1 TRBV20-1 TGCAGTGCACCTCCCGGGGGGAGAGGGGGCCTGAGCTCCTACAATGAGCAGTTCTTC CSAPPGGRGGLSSYNEQFF
many - TRBJ1-1 TRBV3-1 TGTGCCAGCAGCCAAGTGACCACTGAAGCTTTCTTT CASSQVTTEAFF
few TRBD2 TRBJ2-1 TRBV5-1 TGCGCCAGCAGCGGGACTAGCGGGGCCAATGAGCAGTTCTTC CASSGTSGANEQFF
many - TRBJ2-6 TRBV19 TGTGCCAGTACCCAGGGGCAGGGGACTGGGGCCAACGTCCTGACTTTC CASTQGQGTGANVLTF
- - TRBJ2-2 TRBV20-1 TGCAGTGCTACTAGGGGATTGCACGGGGAGCTGTTTTTT CSATRGLHGELFF
few TRBD1 TRBJ1-4 TRBV29-1 TGCAGCGTAAAACAGGGGGCGGGCGAAAAACTGTTTTTT CSVKQGAGEKLFF
few TRBD1 TRBJ1-2 TRBV7-9 TGTGCCAGCAGCTTAGGGACAGGGGGCGCCTATGGCTACACCTTC CASSLGTGGAYGYTF
- TRBD1 TRBJ1-2 TRBV5-1 TGCGCCAGCAGCTCGGGACAGGGGGCGGATGGCTACACCTTC CASSSGQGADGYTF
few TRBD1 TRBJ2-7 TRBV7-9 TGTGCCAGCAGCTTAAGGGACAGCTCCTACGAGCAGTACTTC CASSLRDSSYEQYF
- - TRBJ2-2 TRBV5-1 TGCGCCAGCAGCTTCCCGATAACGGTGGGCACCGGGGAGCTGTTTTTT CASSFPITVGTGELFF
few TRBD2 TRBJ2-3 TRBV5-4 TGTGCCAGCAGCTTGGAGATTACCTTGACGGGAGGAGATACGCAGTATTTT CASSLEITLTGGDTQYF
- - TRBJ1-2 TRBV7-8 TGTGCCAGCAGCTTCCGGGCTCAGCCCAGTAACTATGGCTACACCTTC CASSFRAQPSNYGYTF
- TRBD2 TRBJ2-1 TRBV6-5 TGTGCCAGCAGTTACTCATTAGCGGGAGAGAACAATGAGCAGTTCTTC CASSYSLAGENNEQFF
many - TRBJ2-2 TRBV5-1 TGCGCCAGCAGCCTCCTTGTCGGGCCCGGGAACACCGGGGAGCTGTTTTTT CASSLLVGPGNTGELFF
- - TRBJ2-5 TRBV24-1 TGTGCCACCAGTGAGGACTTCCAAGAGACCCAGTACTTC CATSEDFQETQYF
few - TRBJ2-3 TRBV2 TGTGCCAGCAATTTACCCAGATCAGATACGCAGTATTTT CASNLPRSDTQYF
- TRBD2 TRBJ2-1 TRBV5-1 TGCGCCAGCAGCCCCCTTAGCGGGAGCTCCTACAATGAGCAGTTCTTC CASSPLSGSSYNEQFF
few TRBD1 TRBJ2-5 TRBV28 TGTGCCAGCAGTGGCGGCAGGGGGTCAGAGACCCAGTACTTC CASSGGRGSETQYF
few TRBD1 TRBJ1-2 TRBV20-1 TGCAGTGCTAGAGATGTCGGACAGGGGGCTTTTGGCTACACCTTC CSARDVGQGAFGYTF
- - TRBJ1-2 TRBV15 TGTGCCACCAGCAGAGATAGCCGTTTAAACTATGGCTACACCTTC CATSRDSRLNYGYTF